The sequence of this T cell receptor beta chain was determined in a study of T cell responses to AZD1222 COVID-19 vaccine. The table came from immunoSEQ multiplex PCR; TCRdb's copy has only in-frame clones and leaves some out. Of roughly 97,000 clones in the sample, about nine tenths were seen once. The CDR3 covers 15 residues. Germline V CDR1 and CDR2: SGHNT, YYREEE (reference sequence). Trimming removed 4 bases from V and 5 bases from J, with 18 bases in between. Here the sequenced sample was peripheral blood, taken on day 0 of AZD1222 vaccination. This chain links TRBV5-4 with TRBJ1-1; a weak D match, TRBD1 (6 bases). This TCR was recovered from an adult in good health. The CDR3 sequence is CASSGGALMGTEAFF. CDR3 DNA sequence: TGTGCCAGCAGCGGGGGGGCCCTGATGGGAACTGAAGCTTTCTTT. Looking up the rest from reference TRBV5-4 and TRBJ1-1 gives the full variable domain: ETGVTQSPTHLIKTRGQQVTLRCSSQSGHNTVSWYQQALGQGPQFIFQYYREEENGRGNFPPRFSGLQFPNYSSELNVNALELDDSALYLCASSGGALMGTEAFFGQGTRLTVV.